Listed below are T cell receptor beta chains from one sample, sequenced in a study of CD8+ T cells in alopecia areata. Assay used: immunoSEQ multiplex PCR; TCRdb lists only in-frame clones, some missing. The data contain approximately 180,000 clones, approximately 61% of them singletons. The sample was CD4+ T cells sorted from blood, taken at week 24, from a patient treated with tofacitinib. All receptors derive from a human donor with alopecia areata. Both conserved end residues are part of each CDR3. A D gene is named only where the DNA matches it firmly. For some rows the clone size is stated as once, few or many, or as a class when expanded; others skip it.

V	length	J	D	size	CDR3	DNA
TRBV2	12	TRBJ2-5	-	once	CASRGQFETQYF	TGTGCCAGCAGGGGACAATTTGAGACCCAGTACTTC
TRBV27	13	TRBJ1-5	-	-	CASSLGRNQPQHF	TGTGCCAGCAGTTTAGGACGGAATCAGCCCCAGCATTTT
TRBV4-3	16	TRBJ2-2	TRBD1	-	CASSLGTGRLAGELFF	TGCGCCAGCAGCCTTGGGACAGGGAGGCTAGCCGGGGAGCTGTTTTTT
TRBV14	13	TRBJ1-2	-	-	CASSVEANYGYTF	TGTGCCAGCAGTGTAGAAGCTAACTATGGCTACACCTTC
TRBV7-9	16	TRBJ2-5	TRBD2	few	CASSTATSGGRETQYF	TGTGCCAGCAGCACCGCGACTAGCGGGGGGCGAGAGACCCAGTACTTC
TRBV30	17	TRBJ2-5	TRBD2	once	CAWSRPPERGVQETQYF	TGTGCCTGGAGCCGTCCCCCGGAGCGGGGGGTGCAAGAGACCCAGTACTTC
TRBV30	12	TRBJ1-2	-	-	CAWMQSNYGYTF	TGTGCCTGGATGCAGTCTAACTATGGCTACACCTTC
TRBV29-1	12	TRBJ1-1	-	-	CSGRGLNTEAFF	TGCAGCGGCAGGGGATTGAACACTGAAGCTTTCTTT
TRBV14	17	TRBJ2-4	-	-	CASSTQTDRLAKNIQYF	TGTGCCAGCAGCACGCAGACAGACCGCCTAGCCAAAAACATTCAGTACTTC
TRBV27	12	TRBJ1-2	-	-	CASRSGGLGYTF	TGTGCCAGCAGGAGTGGGGGCCTTGGCTACACCTTC
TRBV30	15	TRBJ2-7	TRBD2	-	CASTLGTSGLDEQYF	TGTGCCTCTACCCTCGGGACTAGCGGACTCGACGAGCAGTACTTC
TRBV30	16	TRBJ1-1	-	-	CAWRPYQGLVNTEAFF	TGTGCCTGGAGACCCTATCAGGGGCTAGTTAACACTGAAGCTTTCTTT
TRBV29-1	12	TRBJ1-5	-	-	CSACEGNQPQHF	TGCAGCGCTTGCGAGGGAAATCAGCCCCAGCATTTT
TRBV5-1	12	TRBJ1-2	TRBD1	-	CASSPGQRGYTF	TGCGCCAGCAGCCCGGGACAGAGGGGCTACACCTTC
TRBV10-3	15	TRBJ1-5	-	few	CAISETQGSGQPQHF	TGTGCCATCAGTGAAACCCAGGGGTCAGGTCAGCCCCAGCATTTT
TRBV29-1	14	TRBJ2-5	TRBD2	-	CSGRLAGIKETQYF	TGCAGCGGTAGACTAGCGGGGATCAAAGAGACCCAGTACTTC
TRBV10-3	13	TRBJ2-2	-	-	CAINYEPTGELFF	TGTGCCATAAATTACGAACCAACCGGGGAGCTGTTTTTT
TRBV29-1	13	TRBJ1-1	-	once	CSVVRVMNTEAFF	TGCAGCGTTGTCAGGGTCATGAACACTGAAGCTTTCTTT
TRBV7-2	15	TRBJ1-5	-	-	CASSLAQGYNQPQHF	TGTGCCAGCAGCTTAGCGCAGGGGTACAATCAGCCCCAGCATTTT
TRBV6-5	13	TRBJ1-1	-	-	CASSSRAGTEAFF	TGTGCCAGCAGCTCCAGGGCGGGCACTGAAGCTTTCTTT
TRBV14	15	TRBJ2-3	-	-	CASSQGSQARNTQYF	TGTGCCAGCAGCCAAGGGAGCCAAGCCCGAAATACGCAGTATTTT
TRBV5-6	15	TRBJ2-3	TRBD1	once	CASSFGQGNTDTQYF	TGTGCCAGCAGCTTCGGACAGGGTAACACAGATACGCAGTATTTT
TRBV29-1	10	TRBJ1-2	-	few	CSVGSVGYTF	TGCAGCGTGGGGAGTGTTGGCTACACCTTC
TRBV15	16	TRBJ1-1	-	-	CATSRDPSELGGEAFF	TGTGCCACCAGCAGAGATCCATCGGAGCTAGGGGGTGAAGCTTTCTTT
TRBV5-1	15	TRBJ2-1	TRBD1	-	CASSLEGQGENEQFF	TGCGCCAGCAGCTTGGAAGGACAGGGGGAAAATGAGCAGTTCTTC
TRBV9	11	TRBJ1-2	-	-	CASATGSGYTF	TGTGCCTCAGCCACGGGGTCTGGCTACACCTTC
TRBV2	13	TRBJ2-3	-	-	CASRRTPEFTQYF	TGTGCCAGCCGACGGACCCCAGAGTTCACGCAGTATTTT
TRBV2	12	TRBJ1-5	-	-	CASSEDNQPQHF	TGTGCCAGCAGTGAAGACAATCAGCCCCAGCATTTT
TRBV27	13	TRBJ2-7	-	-	CASSSRDIREQYF	TGTGCCAGCAGTTCGCGGGACATCCGTGAGCAGTACTTC
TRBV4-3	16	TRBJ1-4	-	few	CASSQDRDLGRGKLFF	TGCGCCAGCAGCCAAGATCGGGACTTGGGGCGGGGAAAACTGTTTTTT
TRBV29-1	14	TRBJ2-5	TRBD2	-	CSVEAGGRQETQYF	TGCAGCGTTGAAGCGGGGGGGAGGCAAGAGACCCAGTACTTC
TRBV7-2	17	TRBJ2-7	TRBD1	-	CASSAGQQGALLYEQYF	TGTGCCAGCAGCGCGGGGCAACAGGGGGCCCTCCTCTACGAGCAGTACTTC
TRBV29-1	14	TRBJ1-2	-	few	CSVEGTGLNYGYTF	TGCAGCGTTGAGGGAACAGGACTAAACTATGGCTACACCTTC
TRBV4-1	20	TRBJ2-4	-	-	CASSQGVPGLFYLAKNIQYF	TGCGCCAGCAGCCAAGGAGTCCCGGGACTCTTCTATTTAGCCAAAAACATTCAGTACTTC
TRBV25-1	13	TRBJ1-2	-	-	CASSVQGRVGYTF	TGTGCCAGCAGTGTCCAGGGTCGGGTAGGCTACACCTTC
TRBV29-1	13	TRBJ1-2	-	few	CSVLPVANYGYTF	TGCAGCGTTCTCCCAGTGGCTAACTATGGCTACACCTTC
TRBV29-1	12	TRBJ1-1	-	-	CSVEQINTEAFF	TGCAGCGTCGAACAGATAAACACTGAAGCTTTCTTT
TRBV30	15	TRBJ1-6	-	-	CAWGAETLNNSPLHF	TGTGCCTGGGGGGCCGAGACCCTGAATAATTCACCCCTCCACTTT
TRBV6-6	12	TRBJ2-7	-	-	CASSYPDHEQYF	TGTGCCAGCAGTTACCCTGACCACGAGCAGTACTTC
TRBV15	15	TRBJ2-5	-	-	CATSRVPGLGETQYF	TGTGCCACCAGCAGAGTTCCAGGGCTAGGAGAGACCCAGTACTTC
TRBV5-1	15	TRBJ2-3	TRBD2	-	CASSLPSGGTDTQYF	TGCGCCAGCAGCTTGCCTAGCGGGGGCACAGATACGCAGTATTTT
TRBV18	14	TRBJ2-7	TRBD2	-	CASAKRGVTYEQYF	TGTGCCAGCGCAAAGCGGGGGGTTACGTACGAGCAGTACTTC
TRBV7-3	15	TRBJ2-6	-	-	CASSQHSAGANVLTF	TGTGCCAGCAGCCAACACTCGGCCGGGGCCAACGTCCTGACTTTC
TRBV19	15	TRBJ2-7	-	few	CASSIRGTATYEQYF	TGTGCCAGTAGTATACGGGGGACAGCGACCTACGAGCAGTACTTC
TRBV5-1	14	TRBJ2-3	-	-	CASSLDRSTDTQYF	TGCGCCAGCAGCTTGGACAGGAGCACAGATACGCAGTATTTT
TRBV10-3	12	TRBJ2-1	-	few	CAISERGNEQFF	TGTGCCATCAGTGAGCGGGGAAATGAGCAGTTCTTC
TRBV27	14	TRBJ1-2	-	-	CASSLSRQVGGYTF	TGTGCCAGCAGTTTATCCCGGCAGGTTGGTGGCTACACCTTC
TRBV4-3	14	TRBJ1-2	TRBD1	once	CASSPYRGPFGYTF	TGCGCCAGCAGCCCTTACAGGGGGCCGTTTGGCTACACCTTC
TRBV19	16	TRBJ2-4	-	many	CASRPQGGGAKNIQYF	TGTGCCAGTAGGCCACAGGGCGGAGGGGCCAAAAACATTCAGTACTTC